Following are 13 T cell receptor beta chains from one sample sequenced in a study of blood T cell repertoires in COVID-19 (dated by TCRdb to 2018 to 2021). Libraries were prepared through the immunoSEQ multiplex PCR assay. Not all clones reach the TCRdb copy of this immuneACCESS table, which keeps in-frame sequences only. Checked studies attribute under half of the gap to unresolved V genes and leave the rest unexplained. The table for this sample lists roughly 80,000 clones; about 83% of them were counted only once. 4.5% to 6% of the sample is held by the ten biggest clonotypes. The specimen sequenced was peripheral blood. Receptors originate from a woman of 80 years or more with active or convalescent COVID-19.

This clone is a singleton in its sample. This sequence joins TRBV18 and TRBJ2-7; D may be TRBD1 (6 bases). Germline V lookup: CDR1 KGHSH, CDR2 LQKENI. V was shortened by 2 bases and J by 6 bases, with 17 bases between the two germline ends. The CDR3 spans 15 residues. The CDR3 loop is CASSPEGQVGGEQYF. The CDR3 DNA follows: TGTGCCAGCTCACCAGAAGGGCAGGTAGGGGGCGAGCAGTACTTC.

The sample holds one count of this clone. This chain joins TRBV6-5 and TRBJ2-3; 12 nucleotides agree with TRBD2. Per germline, CDR1 MNHEY and CDR2 SVGAGI. V was pared by 6 bases and J by 13 bases, with 11 bases of the junction left unmatched. This CDR3 region has 14 residues. CDR3 protein: CASRSMLAGGQKYF. The DNA for the CDR3 is TGTGCCAGCAGGAGTATGCTAGCGGGGGGGCAGAAGTATTTT.

The rearrangement joins TRBV10-3 to TRBJ1-2; D call uncertain. V was pared by 11 bases and J by 2 bases, with 15 bases between. The V gene's germline CDR1 is ENHRY and CDR2 SYGVKD. There are 13 residues in the CDR3. CDR3 in amino acids: CAARLEQNYGYTF. CDR3 nucleotides: TGTGCCGCCCGGCTGGAGCAGAACTATGGCTACACCTTC.

This sequence joins TRBV11-3 and TRBJ1-1; D is ambiguous. V lost 10 bases to trimming and J lost 11 bases, with 23 bases between them. The germline gives CDR1 SGHNT, CDR2 YENEEA. The length of the CDR3 is 13 residues. The CDR3 DNA is TGTGCCACCCACCAGCAGTCACAGCCAAAGGCTTTCTTT. Protein product: CATHQQSQPKAFF.

The V and J genes are TRBV2 and TRBJ2-3; the match to TRBD1 covers 7 bases. CDR3 size: 15 residues. The germline CDR1 and CDR2 sequences are SNHLY and FYNNEI. The V segment lost 6 bases and the J segment 5 bases; nucleotides outside the gene matches: 11. The CDR3 nucleotides read TGTGCCAGCAGACGGCGAGGGGGCGCGGAAGATACGCAGTATTTT. Its protein is CASRRRGGAEDTQYF.

This clone was detected many times. V and J are TRBV6-6 and TRBJ1-4; 7 bases agree with TRBD1. CDR1 and CDR2 (germline): MNHNY, SVGAGI (reference sequence). The length of the CDR3 is 12 residues. V gave up 2 bases and J gave up 16 bases; unmatched junction bases: 7. CDR3 nucleotide sequence: TGTGCCAGCAGTTACCTGAGGGGGCAATGGTTTTTT. Translation gives CASSYLRGQWFF.

The J gene is TRBJ2-1, the V gene TRBV19; a possible D gene is TRBD2 (5 bases). CDR3 length: 14 amino acids. Germline loops: CDR1 LNHDA, CDR2 SQIVND (reference sequence). Trimming left V 2 bases short and J 5 bases short, with 10 bases between. The CDR3 coding sequence is TGTGCCAGTAGTATACCCCGGGGAAACAATGAGCAGTTCTTC. This sequence encodes CASSIPRGNNEQFF.

The rearrangement joins TRBV7-2 to TRBJ2-1, with TRBD2 identical over 8 bases. V lost 1 base, J lost 9 bases, and 11 bases stayed unmatched. CDR3 length equals 16 residues. Germline V lookup: CDR1 SGHTA, CDR2 FQGNSA. CDR3 nucleotide sequence: TGTGCCAGCAGCTTAGATCGCGGGGGGACATCCGGTGAGCAGTTCTTC. Amino acid sequence: CASSLDRGGTSGEQFF.

The gene calls are TRBV11-2 and TRBJ2-7, with 9 positions matching TRBD2. This CDR3 spans 15 amino acids. Germline CDR1 SGHAT, CDR2 FQNNGV. The junction had 9 bases not matched to a gene; V was cut back by 7 bases and J by 2 bases. This CDR3 reads CASTLVREGAYEQYF. The CDR3 nucleotides are TGTGCCAGCACCCTTGTGCGGGAGGGCGCCTACGAGCAGTACTTC.

CDR3 in DNA: TGTGCCATCAGTAGCGGGGGGACCTACAATGAGCAGTTCTTC. The encoded protein is CAISSGGTYNEQFF. V is TRBV10-3 and J is TRBJ2-1, with 9 bases matching TRBD2. Germline CDR1 is ENHRY and CDR2 is SYGVKD. J gave up 2 bases and V 5 bases, and 1 base lay outside the gene matches. This CDR3 is built from 14 residues.

This clone was seen only a few times. The chain is built from TRBV6-4 and TRBJ2-2; TRBD1 is a possible D gene (6 bases). There are 15 residues in the CDR3. V shed 0 bases and J shed 4 bases, with 9 bases lying between them. CDR1 and CDR2 (germline): MRHNA, SNTAGT. The DNA of the CDR3 is TGTGCCAGCAGTGACTCGACAGGATTCACCGGGGAGCTGTTTTTT. It yields the protein CASSDSTGFTGELFF.

The chain couples TRBV20-1 to TRBJ1-1; D possibly corresponds to TRBD1 (6 bases). CDR3 size: 10 residues. The germline V gene encodes CDR1 DFQATT and CDR2 SNEGSKA (reference sequence). V was shortened by 5 bases and J by 13 bases, with 14 bases between the two germline ends. This chain's CDR3 is CSAAENRDFF. The CDR3 DNA reads TGCAGTGCTGCGGAAAACAGGGATTTCTTT.

CDR3 region: CASSQGSSVAVTDTQYF. The CDR3 DNA follows: TGTGCCAGCAGCCAGGGGTCTAGTGTGGCGGTCACAGATACGCAGTATTTT. The chain links TRBV11-3 to TRBJ2-3, with D maybe TRBD1 (6 bases). Per the germline V gene, CDR1 is SGHNT and CDR2 is YENEEA. The CDR3 covers 17 residues. V gave up 5 bases and J gave up 2 bases, with 20 bases separating them.